The table lists the clone carrying this T cell receptor beta chain with a few counts. Time point described: persistent/refractory GD, antithyroid drugs over 5 years with positive TRAb. TCR sequences were obtained from RNA taken from PBMCs. According to the study, TCR beta libraries were built with iRepertoire HTBI primers and CDR3-region Arm-PCR. TCRdb called the multiplex PCR reads again in MiXCR, with one record for every CDR3 protein. The sample has roughly 450,000 distinct CDR3 sequences, roughly 23% seen once. This entry belongs to a study of regulatory T cells in long-lasting Graves disease. CDR1 SGHAT and CDR2 FQNNGV come from the germline V gene. The CDR3 runs to 13 residues.

The sample was peripheral blood mononuclear cells (PBMCs), taken when the disease was refractory, from a patient treated with antithyroid drugs. The genes are TRBV11-2 and TRBJ2-5, with D uncertain. The J call may be faulty, since TRBJ2-1 better matches the DNA end. This TCR derives from a female donor with Graves disease. CDR3 nucleotide sequence: TGTGCCAGCAGCCCAGGATACTACAATGAGCAGTTCTTC. It codes for CASSPGYYNEQFF.